The T cell receptor beta chain under discussion was sequenced for a study of OX40 agonist ivuxolimab in advanced cancers. The study in broad terms: Ivuxolimab was a fully human IgG2 agonistic monoclonal antibody targeting the costimulatory receptor OX40 (CD134). Intravenous ivuxolimab was administered to patients every 2 weeks at six dose levels: 0.01, 0.1, 0.3, 1.5, 3 and 10 mg/kg. Among the approximately 50 dose-escalation patients, approximately 20 had hepatocellular carcinoma, approximately 15 melanoma, 9 renal cell carcinoma and 9 head and neck cancer. In the dose-escalation cohort, 82.7% of patients were male, and the mean age was around 60 years, with a range of about 20 to 90. Prior anti-PD-1, anti-PD-L1 or anti-CTLA-4 therapy was permitted, and checkpoint inhibitors had been received by roughly 42% of dose-escalation patients. Three dose-escalation patients achieved partial responses, one with hepatocellular carcinoma and two with cutaneous melanoma. The point of sequencing TCRbeta in the periphery was to test whether ivuxolimab changed TCR sequence diversity and drove clonal T-cell expansion. The paper reports the monotherapy dose-escalation portion (N of about 50 patients) of the phase I ivuxolimab trial.

To sequence the TCRbeta CDR3 region, genomic DNA was isolated from the sorted cells. TCRbeta CDR3 regions were sequenced using the immunoSEQ Assay. Held by TCRdb, this immuneACCESS table contains in-frame sequences only and omits some clones. Under half of the omission traces to an unresolved V gene where checked; the cause of the rest is unknown. The sample table records about 16,000 clones; 85% to 90% of these occur just once. The top ten hold 0.69% of the sample. Study-wide conclusions, independent of this receptor: Partial responders in the 0.1-3.0 mg/kg groups had among the lowest normalized peripheral clonal expansion, especially among CD8+ T cells. On average, CD8+ T cells showed more expanded clones than CD4+ T cells after ivuxolimab. At doses of 0.1 to 3.0 mg/kg, clonal expansion of both CD4+ and CD8+ blood T cells was observed from baseline to week 6. The antigen specificity of the clonally expanded peripheral T cells was not determined. Low levels of normalized T-cell clonal expansion were also seen in some nonresponding patients.

The trial excluded patients who had a history of autoimmune disease or were on systemic immunosuppression. Peripheral blood for TCR sequencing was collected from all dose cohorts at baseline, on cycle 4 day 1, and on cycle 7 day 1. The samples were taken from a phase I, first-in-human, multicenter, open-label dose-escalation trial of ivuxolimab. Adults with locally advanced or metastatic melanoma, renal cell, hepatocellular, or head and neck squamous cell carcinoma were enrolled in the trial. Before TCR sequencing, CD4+ and CD8+ T cells were separately sorted from peripheral blood. The CDR3 holds 15 amino acids from the cysteine to the phenylalanine. Only the CDR3 part of the read is kept: 45 bases, read in frame from the first base. CDR1 and CDR2, looked up from the germline V gene, are LGHNA and YNFKEQ. V is pared back by 4 bases and J by 0 bases, with 10 bases lying between the germline termini.

This clone was counted once. This receptor's antigen is unknown. No per-base quality is available; no much larger clone lies one base away. Sequencing was performed on CD4+ or CD8+ T cells sorted from blood, taken in a trial of the OX40 agonist ivuxolimab. This chain is built from TRBV4-2 and TRBJ1-5; no confident D gene assignment can be made. This TCR was sampled from an adult with an advanced solid tumor such as melanoma, head and neck, liver or kidney cancer. The CDR3: CASSPQRDSNQPQHF. The DNA is TGTGCCAGCAGCCCCCAGCGGGATAGCAATCAGCCCCAGCATTTT.